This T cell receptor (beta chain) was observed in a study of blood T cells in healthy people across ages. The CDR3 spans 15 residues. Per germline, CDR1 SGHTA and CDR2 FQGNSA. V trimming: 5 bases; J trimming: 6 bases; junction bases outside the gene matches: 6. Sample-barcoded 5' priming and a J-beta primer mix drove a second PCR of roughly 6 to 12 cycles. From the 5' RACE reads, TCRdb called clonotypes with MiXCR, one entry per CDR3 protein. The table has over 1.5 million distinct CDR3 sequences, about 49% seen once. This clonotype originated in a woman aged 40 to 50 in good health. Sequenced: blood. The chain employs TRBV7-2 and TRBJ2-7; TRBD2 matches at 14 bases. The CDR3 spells CASSPWTSGGSEQYF. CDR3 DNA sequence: TGTGCCAGCAGCCCCTGGACTAGCGGGGGGTCCGAGCAGTACTTC.